Listed below are T cell receptor beta chains from one sample, sequenced in a study of blood T cell repertoires in COVID-19. This table comes from immunoSEQ multiplex PCR, and its TCRdb copy is limited to in-frame clones, with some not included. Of roughly 300,000 clones listed, about nine tenths are singletons. The sample taken for sequencing was PBMCs or T cells enriched from blood (not recorded which). The receptor source for this set is a man aged 25-45 years who had recovered from COVID-19. CDR3s include the opening cysteine and the closing phenylalanine or tryptophan. D genes are given only for firm matches. The size of a clone is reported for some rows only, either as once, few or many, or as a class for expanded clones.

v_call	j_call	d_call	clone_size	cdr3_aa	cdr3_nt
TRBV11-2	TRBJ1-1	NA	NA	CASSLETSNTEAFF	TGTGCCAGCAGCTTAGAGACTAGCAACACTGAAGCTTTCTTT
TRBV29-1	TRBJ2-3	NA	NA	CSVGEGAGLTDTQYF	TGCAGCGTTGGAGAAGGAGCAGGACTGACAGATACGCAGTATTTT
TRBV14	TRBJ1-3	NA	once	CASSQELGNTIYF	TGTGCCAGCAGCCAAGAACTTGGAAACACCATATATTTT
TRBV28	TRBJ1-1	NA	NA	CASSFRYRANTEAFF	TGTGCCAGCAGTTTTCGTTACAGGGCGAACACTGAAGCTTTCTTT
TRBV19	TRBJ2-2	TRBD1	NA	CASIRTGGNGELFF	TGTGCCAGTATCCGGACAGGGGGGAACGGGGAGCTGTTTTTT
TRBV4-1	TRBJ1-2	NA	NA	CASSQEKRLNYGYTF	TGCGCCAGCAGCCAAGAGAAGCGTCTAAACTATGGCTACACCTTC
TRBV11-3	TRBJ2-3	TRBD2	NA	CASSLLTSGRIADTQYF	TGTGCCAGCAGCTTACTGACTAGCGGGAGGATCGCAGATACGCAGTATTTT
TRBV29-1	TRBJ2-7	NA	NA	CSVNRDPYEQYF	TGCAGCGTTAACAGGGACCCCTACGAGCAGTACTTC
TRBV5-1	TRBJ2-5	TRBD1	NA	CASSPGTGYQVETQYF	TGCGCCAGCAGCCCCGGGACAGGGTACCAAGTGGAGACCCAGTACTTC
TRBV10-3	TRBJ1-2	TRBD1	NA	CAISATGGRAAGYTF	TGTGCCATCAGTGCTACAGGGGGCAGGGCCGCGGGCTACACCTTC
TRBV9	TRBJ1-1	NA	NA	CASSEREEGAFF	TGTGCCAGCAGCGAGAGGGAGGAGGGAGCTTTCTTT